The 3 T cell receptor beta chains below were found in one sample sequenced in a study of blood T cell repertoires in COVID-19. TCRdb's table, derived via immunoSEQ multiplex PCR, lists solely in-frame clones and lacks some. Of 250,000 to 350,000 clones listed, about nine tenths are singletons. Specimen: peripheral blood. The receptor source for this set is a woman between 35 and 50 years old who had recovered from COVID-19.

The CDR3 nucleotides read TGTGCCAGCAGCCCGGACAGCGAGCAGTCACCCCTCCACTTT. This translates into CASSPDSEQSPLHF. V gene TRBV7-9 combines with J gene TRBJ1-6, with D possibly matching TRBD1 (6 bases). Trimming stripped 5 bases from V and 10 bases from J, with 15 bases between. Germline V gene lookup returns CDR1 SEHNR and CDR2 FQNEAQ (reference sequence). The CDR3 loop spans 14 amino acids.

The V call is TRBV7-9, the J call TRBJ2-3; TRBD1 matches 8 bases. The CDR3 covers 17 residues. Unmatched junction bases numbered 13, after V lost 5 bases and J lost 3 bases. Per germline, CDR1 SEHNR and CDR2 FQNEAQ (reference sequence). The CDR3 DNA is TGTGCCAGCAGCGTACGACAGGGGAACGGGTTGACAGATACGCAGTATTTT. It yields the protein CASSVRQGNGLTDTQYF.

CDR3 loop: CASSTGTSTYEQYF. The CDR3, as DNA: TGTGCCAGCAGCACCGGGACATCTACTTACGAGCAGTACTTC. The genes are TRBV5-4 and TRBJ2-7, with a tentative D call TRBD1 (6 bases). Between the trimmed V and J ends, which lost 4 bases and 4 bases, there was a span of 15 bases. The CDR3 covers 14 residues. Germline V gene data show CDR1 as SGHNT and CDR2 as YYREEE (reference sequence). Complete variable domain (other parts from reference TRBV5-4 and TRBJ2-7): ETGVTQSPTHLIKTRGQQVTLRCSSQSGHNTVSWYQQALGQGPQFIFQYYREEENGRGNFPPRFSGLQFPNYSSELNVNALELDDSALYLCASSTGTSTYEQYFGPGTRLTVT.